Shown below are 13 T cell receptor beta chains from a single sample sequenced in a study of T cell responses to AZD1222 COVID-19 vaccine. This table comes from immunoSEQ multiplex PCR, and its TCRdb copy is limited to in-frame clones, with some not included. The table has 110,000 or so clones, 88% seen once. Sample: peripheral blood, taken on day 0 of MenACWY control vaccination. These receptors originate from an adult in good health.

This clone occurred once. The chain combines TRBV6-5 with TRBJ1-1, with D unclear. The CDR3 has 13 residues. V was trimmed by 8 bases and J by 0 bases, leaving 10 bases between them. Germline loops: CDR1 MNHEY, CDR2 SVGAGI. CDR3 nucleotides: TGTGCCAGCGAAACTGGTCTGAACACTGAAGCTTTCTTT. Encoded protein: CASETGLNTEAFF.

In its sample, this clone was seen once. The chain couples TRBV5-6 to TRBJ2-2; D might be TRBD2 (5 bases). The CDR3 runs 14 residues. CDR1 is SGHDT, CDR2 YYEEEE, per germline. V shed 1 base and J shed 6 bases, with 10 bases lying between them. This chain's CDR3 is CASSLLASAGELFF. The CDR3 region has the DNA TGTGCCAGCAGCTTGCTAGCATCGGCCGGGGAGCTGTTTTTT.

This rearrangement joins TRBV7-9 to TRBJ2-7, with TRBD1 as a possible D gene (6 bases). In germline, CDR1 is SEHNR, CDR2 FQNEAQ (reference sequence). This CDR3 has 14 amino acids. V was pared by 3 bases and J by 4 bases, with 13 bases between. CDR3 nucleotide sequence: TGTGCCAGCAGCTTGCTCCCGGGACAATACGAGCAGTACTTC. Translated: CASSLLPGQYEQYF.

The chain couples TRBV19 to TRBJ2-6; D tentatively reads TRBD1 or TRBD2 (5 bases each). V lost 2 bases to trimming and J lost 0 bases, with 23 bases between them. CDR1 LNHDA and CDR2 SQIVND come from the germline V gene (reference sequence). The CDR3 covers 21 residues. In DNA, the CDR3 is TGTGCCAGTAGTATACCCCCGGACGGGTGGGGACGGGACTCTGGGGCCAACGTCCTGACTTTC. Its translation: CASSIPPDGWGRDSGANVLTF.

J is TRBJ1-6 and V is TRBV4-1; D not certain. Between the trimmed V and J ends, which lost 1 base and 7 bases, there was a span of 11 bases. Germline V lookup: CDR1 MGHRA, CDR2 YSYEKL. This CDR3 spans 15 amino acids. CDR3 DNA: TGCGCCAGCAGCCAAGTCCTAACCCCCAATTCACCCCTCCACTTT. It specifies CASSQVLTPNSPLHF.

The V and J genes are TRBV7-8 and TRBJ2-5; D assignment may be TRBD1 or TRBD2 (5 bases each). V was cut by 2 bases and J by 5 bases, with 12 bases left in between. CDR3 length: 14 residues. CDR1 is SGHVS and CDR2 is FQNEAQ in the germline V gene. This chain's CDR3 is CASSLFEGLETQYF. CDR3 sequence (DNA): TGTGCCAGCAGCTTATTTGAGGGGTTGGAGACCCAGTACTTC.

This chain uses TRBV7-8 with TRBJ2-7, with TRBD2 matching over 9 bases. The CDR3 length is 16 residues. Germline CDR1 is SGHVS and CDR2 is FQNEAQ. With V trimmed by 0 bases and J by 6 bases, 9 bases remained unmatched. CDR3 protein: CASSLAGLAGRGEQYF. In nucleotides, the CDR3 is TGTGCCAGCAGCTTAGCGGGCCTAGCGGGGAGGGGCGAGCAGTACTTC.

The CDR3 here is CASSSPGVRHPQHF. The CDR3 coding sequence is TGTGCCAGCAGTTCCCCAGGGGTCCGTCACCCCCAGCATTTT. The rearrangement links TRBV28 to TRBJ1-5, with TRBD1 as a possible D gene (6 bases). The length of the CDR3 is 14 residues. Germline V gene lookup returns CDR1 MDHEN and CDR2 SYDVKM. The ends were cut back, 4 bases at V and 10 bases at J, with 17 bases in the middle.

V usage is TRBV18 and J usage is TRBJ2-7, with 15 bases identical to TRBD2. Germline trimming cut 0 bases from V and 6 bases from J; bases unmatched to any gene: 6. Looked up from germline, CDR1 is KGHSH and CDR2 is LQKENI. This CDR3 comprises 17 residues. CDR3 DNA: TGTGCCAGCTCACCACCGGGACTAGCGGGGGGTCGGTCCGAGCAGTACTTC. It yields the protein CASSPPGLAGGRSEQYF.

The CDR3 nucleotides read TGTGCCAGCAGCCTAGGGAGGGTAGGCGCTGAAGCTTTCTTT. It specifies CASSLGRVGAEAFF. The chain recombines TRBV14 with TRBJ1-1; D not resolved. The CDR3 covers 14 residues. Germline V lookup: CDR1 SGHDN, CDR2 FVKESK. V shed 4 bases and J shed 6 bases, with 15 bases lying between them.

The rearrangement links TRBV7-2 to TRBJ2-3; 9 nucleotides line up with TRBD2. CDR3 size: 17 residues. The J segment lost 2 bases and the V segment lost 9 bases, leaving 15 bases of the junction unmatched. The germline CDR1 and CDR2 sequences are SGHTA and FQGNSA. Here the CDR3 reads CASTRLAGLGTTDTQYF. The CDR3 nucleotides are TGTGCCAGTACCCGGCTAGCGGGGCTCGGAACCACAGATACGCAGTATTTT.

The V and J genes are TRBV19 and TRBJ2-3; the D call may be TRBD1 or TRBD2 (5 bases each). Trimming removed 3 bases at V and 6 bases at J, with 13 bases between. This CDR3 has 14 residues. The V gene's germline CDR1 is LNHDA and CDR2 SQIVND (reference sequence). The CDR3 is CASSIGAPPDTQYF. The CDR3 DNA is TGTGCCAGTAGTATCGGGGCCCCGCCCGATACGCAGTATTTT. The full variable domain, its missing parts supplied by reference TRBV19 and TRBJ2-3, is DGGITQSPKYLFRKEGQNVTLSCEQNLNHDAMYWYRQDPGQGLRLIYYSQIVNDFQKGDIAEGYSVSREKKESFPLTVTSAQKNPTAFYLCASSIGAPPDTQYFGPGTRLTVL.

This chain uses TRBV11-3 with TRBJ2-3; D is ambiguous. Germline assignment: CDR1 SGHNT and CDR2 YENEEA. This CDR3 contains 13 residues. V lost 4 bases and J 6 bases, leaving 11 bases between the germline ends. CDR3 coding DNA: TGTGCCAGCAGCTCTGAAGTAGGGGATACGCAGTATTTT. As protein: CASSSEVGDTQYF.